What follows are 12 T cell receptor beta chains derived from one specimen sequenced in a study of a mutant IDH1 vaccine in newly diagnosed glioma. Here immunoSEQ multiplex PCR was the method, and the copy in TCRdb shows in-frame clones only, minus some. Found here are approximately 25,000 clones, 84% of them singletons; the top ten hold approximately 2.6%. The time point was: week 47, end of study. Alongside topical imiquimod, each dose of vaccine comprised 300 ug of mutant IDH1 20-mer peptide. Their antigens are not known. The sample in question was PBMCs, obtained from a glioma patient whose treatment included an IDH1 peptide vaccine. Receptors were obtained from a man in his forties with glioma.

The rearrangement links TRBV19 to TRBJ1-5; a possible D gene is TRBD1 (6 bases). The CDR3 consists of 15 residues. Per germline, CDR1 LNHDA and CDR2 SQIVND (reference sequence). V gave up 6 bases and J gave up 4 bases, with 16 bases separating them. The CDR3 here is CASRHWGGRNQPQHF. The CDR3 bases are TGTGCCAGTAGACATTGGGGGGGCCGAAATCAGCCCCAGCATTTT.

The genes are TRBV19 and TRBJ1-2; D gene ambiguous. From germline, CDR1 is LNHDA and CDR2 SQIVND (reference sequence). The CDR3 totals 13 residues. Trimming pared 3 bases from V and 6 bases from J, leaving 11 bases between. The CDR3 loop is CASSIWTQDGYTF. CDR3 DNA sequence: TGTGCCAGTAGTATTTGGACTCAGGATGGCTACACCTTC.

The chain carries TRBV19 and TRBJ2-4; 14 bases line up with TRBD2. The J segment lost 3 bases and the V segment lost 5 bases, leaving 3 bases of the junction unmatched. The germline V gene has CDR1 LNHDA and CDR2 SQIVND (reference sequence). The CDR3 covers 16 residues. The CDR3 reads CASSPGTSGGKNIQYF. CDR3 DNA: TGTGCCAGTAGTCCGGGGACTAGCGGGGGCAAAAACATTCAGTACTTC.

V usage is TRBV29-1 and J usage is TRBJ2-2; perhaps TRBD2 as D (6 bases). The CDR3 is made up of 12 amino acids. Germline CDR1 SQVTM, CDR2 ANQGSEA. Trimming removed 4 bases at V and 5 bases at J, with 8 bases between. This chain's CDR3 is CSVVRGTGELFF. CDR3 DNA sequence: TGCAGCGTTGTCCGGGGGACCGGGGAGCTGTTTTTT.

The chain carries TRBV2 and TRBJ1-1, with TRBD1 as a possible D gene (6 bases). The CDR3 contains 14 residues. Trimming cost V 7 bases and J 5 bases, with 17 bases left between them. Germline-derived CDR1 and CDR2 are SNHLY and FYNNEI. The CDR3 sequence: CASKGGRGKTEAFF. Written as DNA, the CDR3 is TGTGCCAGCAAGGGGGGCAGGGGAAAGACTGAAGCTTTCTTT.

This chain uses TRBV12-5 with TRBJ1-5; 7 nucleotides agree with TRBD1. The CDR3 totals 15 residues. With 5 bases clipped from V and 7 bases from J, the junction kept 11 bases outside the gene matches. Germline V gene data show CDR1 as LGHNT and CDR2 as FRNRAP. The chain's CDR3 is CASGQSNRGGQPQHF. In nucleotides, the CDR3 is TGTGCTAGTGGTCAAAGCAACAGGGGCGGACAGCCCCAGCATTTT.

This clone was counted only a few times. The chain carries TRBV6-5 and TRBJ2-7; 8 nucleotides align to TRBD1. The CDR3 runs 15 residues. From germline, CDR1 is MNHEY and CDR2 SVGAGI. V lost 6 bases and J lost 7; bases outside the gene matches: 14. CDR3 in amino acids: CASSATPDRVEEQYF. The CDR3 DNA is TGTGCCAGCAGCGCTACGCCGGACAGGGTGGAGGAGCAGTACTTC.

This chain uses TRBV2 with TRBJ1-1; D may be TRBD1 (6 bases). Deletions cut 7 bases from V and 2 bases from J, with 17 bases between. The CDR3 is made up of 15 amino acids. Germline values: CDR1 SNHLY, CDR2 FYNNEI. The CDR3: CASTEDSLTNTEAFF. The DNA for the CDR3 is TGTGCCAGCACCGAGGACAGCCTTACTAACACTGAAGCTTTCTTT.

This rearrangement joins TRBV19 to TRBJ2-1; weak D call: TRBD2 (6 bases). The CDR3 extends over 14 amino acids. The V and J ends lost 1 base and 3 bases respectively, with 7 bases between them. The V gene's germline CDR1 is LNHDA and CDR2 SQIVND (reference sequence). Here the CDR3 reads CASSIAGVYNEQFF. As DNA, the CDR3 is TGTGCCAGTAGTATAGCGGGAGTCTACAATGAGCAGTTCTTC.

This clone was observed once. The J gene is TRBJ2-3, the V gene TRBV6-5; 8 nucleotides line up with TRBD1. V lost 0 bases to trimming and J lost 6 bases; unmatched junction nucleotides: 8. The length of the CDR3 is 16 residues. Germline loops: CDR1 MNHEY, CDR2 SVGAGI. CDR3 region: CASSYSSGQGRDTQYF. CDR3 coding DNA: TGTGCCAGCAGTTACTCGAGTGGACAGGGAAGGGATACGCAGTATTTT.

V usage is TRBV18 and J usage is TRBJ1-4, with unresolved D. This CDR3 region has 16 residues. Trimming pared 3 bases from V and 4 bases from J, leaving 15 bases between. Germline CDR1 reads KGHSH; CDR2 reads LQKENI. CDR3 DNA sequence: TGTGCCAGCTCACCTCAAAAACTGGCCGGTAATGAAAAACTGTTTTTT. This codes for CASSPQKLAGNEKLFF.

The V gene is TRBV18, the J gene TRBJ2-3; unclear D gene. V was pared by 8 bases and J by 1 base, with 1 base between. The germline V gene encodes CDR1 KGHSH and CDR2 LQKENI. The CDR3 length is 10 residues. In DNA, the CDR3 is TGTGCCAGCCGCACAGATACGCAGTATTTT. Translated, it gives CASRTDTQYF. Full variable domain (remainder filled in from reference TRBV18 and TRBJ2-3): NAGVMQNPRHLVRRRGQEARLRCSPMKGHSHVYWYRQLPEEGLKFMVYLQKENIIDESGMPKERFSAEFPKEGPSILRIQQVVRGDSAAYFCASRTDTQYFGPGTRLTVL.